Listed below are T cell receptor beta chains from one sample, sequenced in a study of shared clonotypes between healthy human individuals. The repertoire was sequenced with immunoSEQ multiplex PCR; TCRdb's copy has only in-frame clones and lacks some. The sample comprises 2 million to 2.5 million clones, roughly 92% of which are singletons, and around 0.4% rests with the top ten. Material for sequencing was naive CD4+ T cells from PBMCs. Source of these receptors: a man aged 18 to 29 in good health. Some clones in this sample may be carry-over from other donors' samples. The CDR3 runs from the conserved cysteine through the conserved F or W. Each record gives: V gene, clone size, D gene, J gene, CDR3 DNA, CDR3 protein. A D gene is named only where the DNA matches it firmly. Expanded clones get a size class; other rows say once, few or many, or leave the size out.

>TRBV28|once|.|TRBJ1-6
TGTGCCAGCAGACGCTACCGGGGCCCCCTCCACTTT
CASRRYRGPLHF
>TRBV4-3|.|.|TRBJ1-1
TGCGCCAGCAGCCAGACCCCACCCGCTGAAGCTTTCTTT
CASSQTPPAEAFF
>TRBV4-1|.|.|TRBJ2-2
TGCGCCAGCAGCCAAGAGAAGACCGGGGAGCTGTTTTTT
CASSQEKTGELFF
>TRBV19|few|TRBD2|TRBJ2-7
TGTGCCAGCAGGCCAGGACTAGGAGGCGAGCAGTACTTC
CASRPGLGGEQYF
>TRBV7-9|.|.|TRBJ1-5
TGTGCCAGCAGCTCATCAGGGGCAGGGGTTATGCAGCCCCAGCATTTT
CASSSSGAGVMQPQHF
>TRBV7-2|once|.|TRBJ2-3
TGTGCCAGCAGCTTAGGCGGGAACCACGATACGCAGTATTTT
CASSLGGNHDTQYF
>TRBV10-3|.|TRBD1|TRBJ2-7
TGTGCCATCACGCCGGGGACAGGGGGATCCTACGAGCAGTACTTC
CAITPGTGGSYEQYF
>TRBV6-1|.|TRBD2|TRBJ2-1
TGTGCCAGCAGTGAACCGGGGGGGAACAATGAGCAGTTCTTC
CASSEPGGNNEQFF
>TRBV7-9|.|.|TRBJ2-5
TGTGCCAGCAGCCCGAGGGGCTACGGAGAGACCCAGTACTTC
CASSPRGYGETQYF
>TRBV6-1|.|.|TRBJ2-2
TGTGCCAGCAGCGCCGGGAGTACGATCGGGGAGCTGTTTTTT
CASSAGSTIGELFF
>TRBV5-1|.|.|TRBJ1-1
TGCGCCAGCAGCCTCGGGGGGGGCGCGGCTGAAGCTTTCTTT
CASSLGGGAAEAFF
>TRBV2|.|.|TRBJ2-7
TGTGCCAGCAAATATTCAGACGTACCGACCTACGAGCAGTACTTC
CASKYSDVPTYEQYF
>TRBV18|.|TRBD2|TRBJ2-7
TGTGCCAGCTCACCTCTAGCGGGAGATTACGAGCAGTACTTC
CASSPLAGDYEQYF
>TRBV27|.|.|TRBJ1-5
TGTGCCAGCAGTGGGGGGGTCTTGGGCAATCAGCCCCAGCATTTT
CASSGGVLGNQPQHF
>TRBV11-3|.|.|TRBJ2-5
TGTGCCAGCAGCCTAATATTTGGGGAGACCCAGTACTTC
CASSLIFGETQYF
>TRBV19|.|.|TRBJ2-5
TGTGCCAGTAGTATAATAGGTGGGCCAGAGACCCAGTACTTC
CASSIIGGPETQYF
>TRBV27|.|TRBD1|TRBJ2-2
TGTGCCAGCAGTCCTCTAGGGGACAGGGGGCTACGGGGCACCGGGGAGCTGTTTTTT
CASSPLGDRGLRGTGELFF
>TRBV7-9|.|TRBD2|TRBJ2-2
TGTGCCAGCAGCTCTGGGACTAGCTTTACCGGGGAGCTGTTTTTT
CASSSGTSFTGELFF
>TRBV6-5|.|TRBD2|TRBJ2-3
TGTGCCAGCAGTTACAGCGGGACCCGCACAGATACGCAGTATTTT
CASSYSGTRTDTQYF
>TRBV28|.|TRBD2|TRBJ2-7
TGTGCCAGCAGTCCTGGTCCCTACGAAGCGGGAGTGTTGTACGAGCAGTACTTC
CASSPGPYEAGVLYEQYF
>TRBV7-2|once|TRBD1|TRBJ1-3
TGTGCCAGCAGCTTAGCAGGACAGGGGGCTGGAAACACCATATATTTT
CASSLAGQGAGNTIYF
>TRBV29-1|.|TRBD2|TRBJ2-3
TGCAGCGCCTGGGGACTAGCGGGAGGGGATACGCAGTATTTT
CSAWGLAGGDTQYF
>TRBV2|.|TRBD1|TRBJ2-5
TGTGCCAGCAGTGTTCAGGGGGTCGAGGAGACCCAGTACTTC
CASSVQGVEETQYF
>TRBV6-5|.|.|TRBJ2-7
TGTGCCAGCAGTTACTCTCCAGGGTCTGGCGAGCAGTACTTC
CASSYSPGSGEQYF
>TRBV9|.|TRBD1|TRBJ1-5
TGTGCCAGCAGCGCAGGGGGCTCGAGTCAGCCCCAGCATTTT
CASSAGGSSQPQHF